This paragraph reports one T cell receptor (beta chain). Additional DNA sequences in this sample encode the identical CDR3. These data belong to a study of blood T cell repertoires in COVID-19. Turning to the study itself: The origin of the acute and convalescent COVID-19 samples was the United States, Italy and Spain. The cDNA or gDNA used as material had been derived from T cells, B-cell-depleted T cells, or PBMCs.

The CDR3 loop spans 11 amino acids. Trimming shortened V by 4 bases and J by 5 bases, and 9 bases separated the two germline ends. From germline, CDR1 is DFQATT and CDR2 SNEGSKA (reference sequence). Generated by immunoSEQ multiplex PCR, the TCRdb table keeps only in-frame clones and is missing some. The sample lists roughly 62,000 clones; around 90% were seen once. The chain has TRBV20-1 and TRBJ2-7, with D tentatively TRBD2 (6 bases). The receptor was derived from a man between 65 and 79 years old with acute or convalescent COVID-19. Sequenced: peripheral blood. In DNA form, the CDR3 reads TGCAGTGCTACCAGCGGGCACGAGCAGTACTTC. This gives the protein CSATSGHEQYF.